These T cell receptor beta chains were read from a single sample in a study of sequential checkpoint blockade in melanoma. Sequenced by immunoSEQ multiplex PCR; TCRdb stores in-frame clones only, minus some. Here the sample spans about 40,000 clones, just over 85% being singletons. The sequenced sample was CD8+ T cells sorted from blood (inferred from file names), obtained from a patient given nivolumab and ipilimumab in sequence. The origin of the receptors is a human donor with melanoma. CDR3s include the opening cysteine and the closing phenylalanine or tryptophan. The D gene is left open where the match is weak. Expanded clones are given a class, and other clones once, few, many or no size at all.

v_call	cdr3_length	j_call	clone_size	d_call	cdr3_aa	cdr3_nt
TRBV7-3	12	TRBJ2-1	.	.	CASSTVVDEQFF	TGTGCCAGCAGCACGGTAGTCGATGAGCAGTTCTTC
TRBV6-1	16	TRBJ2-5	few	TRBD2	CASSELAGGPQETQYF	TGTGCCAGCAGTGAACTAGCGGGAGGGCCCCAAGAGACCCAGTACTTC
TRBV9	14	TRBJ2-7	.	.	CASSARGISYEQYF	TGTGCCAGCAGCGCCCGGGGAATATCCTACGAGCAGTACTTC
TRBV13	16	TRBJ1-2	.	TRBD1	CASSTQDRQINYGYTF	TGTGCCAGCAGCACTCAGGACAGGCAGATTAACTATGGCTACACCTTC
TRBV6-5	15	TRBJ1-3	.	TRBD1	CASILQGAFGNTIYF	TGTGCCAGCATTCTACAGGGGGCGTTTGGAAACACCATATATTTT
TRBV7-9	17	TRBJ1-1	.	.	CASSPPTGIYMNTEAFF	TGTGCCAGCAGCCCGCCCACAGGCATTTACATGAACACTGAAGCTTTCTTT
TRBV19	15	TRBJ1-1	.	TRBD1	CASTQGVIMDTEAFF	TGTGCCAGTACCCAGGGGGTAATTATGGACACTGAAGCTTTCTTT
TRBV9	15	TRBJ2-1	.	TRBD2	CASSVVSSGSNEQFF	TGTGCCAGCAGCGTAGTTTCTAGCGGGAGTAATGAGCAGTTCTTC
TRBV27	12	TRBJ2-7	.	TRBD1	CASRTGAREQYF	TGTGCCAGCAGGACAGGGGCCAGGGAGCAGTACTTC
TRBV27	15	TRBJ2-1	once	.	CASSPPRSSYNEQFF	TGTGCCAGCAGTCCTCCACGGAGCTCCTACAATGAGCAGTTCTTC
TRBV14	15	TRBJ1-4	once	TRBD1	CASSQVGQEIEKLFF	TGTGCCAGCAGCCAAGTGGGACAGGAGATTGAAAAACTGTTTTTT
TRBV2	17	TRBJ1-4	.	.	CASSEYGRVTTNEKLFF	TGTGCCAGCAGTGAATATGGCAGGGTCACAACTAATGAAAAACTGTTTTTT
TRBV7-9	18	TRBJ2-1	.	TRBD2	CASSLGVAGGFSYNEQFF	TGTGCCAGCAGCTTAGGGGTAGCGGGAGGGTTTAGCTACAATGAGCAGTTCTTC
TRBV28	14	TRBJ2-3	.	TRBD2	CASLTSGDTDTQYF	TGTGCCAGCTTAACTAGCGGAGACACAGATACGCAGTATTTT
TRBV9	14	TRBJ2-1	few	.	CASSPRADYNEQFF	TGTGCCAGCAGCCCTCGAGCGGACTACAATGAGCAGTTCTTC
TRBV28	14	TRBJ1-1	.	.	CASSSGRGSSQAFF	TGTGCCAGCAGTTCCGGGAGAGGATCCTCTCAAGCTTTCTTT
TRBV7-3	13	TRBJ2-3	.	.	CASSGGGSDTQYF	TGTGCCAGCAGCGGAGGGGGCTCAGATACGCAGTATTTT
TRBV7-3	17	TRBJ1-2	.	TRBD1	CASSSDPGTGLMSGYTF	TGTGCCAGCAGCTCCGACCCGGGGACAGGGCTGATGTCGGGCTACACCTTC
TRBV11-2	17	TRBJ2-1	.	.	CASSSRGRISSYNEQFF	TGTGCCAGCAGCTCCCGGGGGAGGATCAGCTCCTACAATGAGCAGTTCTTC
TRBV7-6	13	TRBJ1-1	.	.	CASSISGVTEAFF	TGTGCCAGCAGCATATCAGGGGTTACTGAAGCTTTCTTT
TRBV6-6	14	TRBJ2-1	.	.	CASRNHYPYNEQFF	TGTGCCAGCAGGAACCACTACCCTTACAATGAGCAGTTCTTC
TRBV7-3	13	TRBJ2-5	.	TRBD1	CASSLGQGETQYF	TGTGCCAGCAGCTTAGGACAGGGGGAGACCCAGTACTTC
TRBV4-1	18	TRBJ2-1	.	TRBD2	CASSQEGTSGYSYNEQFF	TGCGCCAGCAGCCAAGAAGGGACTAGCGGATACTCCTACAATGAGCAGTTCTTC
TRBV30	13	TRBJ1-1	.	.	CAWSVLDTGPAFF	TGTGCCTGGAGTGTACTGGATACAGGCCCAGCTTTCTTT
TRBV6-5	14	TRBJ2-7	.	TRBD2	CASSYSTSSHEQYF	TGTGCCAGCAGTTACTCGACTAGCAGCCACGAGCAGTACTTC
TRBV4-1	14	TRBJ2-7	.	TRBD1	CASSQGTGRYEQYF	TGCGCCAGCAGCCAAGGGACAGGGAGGTACGAGCAGTACTTC
TRBV5-1	18	TRBJ2-1	.	TRBD2	CASSLAGTSGSAYNEQFF	TGCGCCAGCAGCTTGGCAGGGACTAGCGGGAGCGCCTACAATGAGCAGTTCTTC
TRBV5-4	15	TRBJ1-2	.	.	CASSFIGGPNYGYTF	TGTGCCAGCAGCTTTATTGGAGGCCCTAACTATGGCTACACCTTC
TRBV19	15	TRBJ1-2	.	TRBD1	CASSPDRDLPWGYTF	TGTGCCAGTAGTCCTGACAGGGACCTGCCCTGGGGCTACACCTTC
TRBV19	13	TRBJ1-2	.	.	CAAYGLGAGGYTF	TGTGCCGCCTACGGTCTGGGCGCGGGTGGCTACACCTTC
TRBV27	14	TRBJ1-2	.	.	CASSSGMAANGYTF	TGTGCCAGCAGTTCAGGGATGGCGGCGAACGGCTACACCTTC
TRBV12-2	13	TRBJ1-5	.	.	CASRFSGNQPQHF	TGTGCAAGTCGCTTCTCAGGGAATCAGCCCCAGCATTTT
TRBV9	15	TRBJ2-2	.	.	CASSEAESNTGELFF	TGTGCCAGCAGCGAGGCGGAGTCGAACACCGGGGAGCTGTTTTTT
TRBV5-6	15	TRBJ2-7	.	TRBD1	CASSWGGQGPYEQYF	TGTGCCAGCAGCTGGGGGGGACAGGGGCCCTACGAGCAGTACTTC
TRBV29-1	12	TRBJ1-2	.	TRBD1	CSVATGPYGYTF	TGCAGCGTTGCGACAGGGCCCTATGGCTACACCTTC
TRBV27	15	TRBJ2-4	.	.	CASSSKWSGENIQYF	TGTGCCAGCAGTTCCAAGTGGTCAGGGGAAAACATTCAGTACTTC
TRBV5-8	15	TRBJ2-3	.	TRBD1	CASSWGTDNTDTQYF	TGTGCCAGCAGCTGGGGGACAGACAACACAGATACGCAGTATTTT
TRBV10-3	14	TRBJ2-1	once	.	CAISELGPGNEQFF	TGTGCCATCAGTGAACTAGGGCCGGGCAATGAGCAGTTCTTC
TRBV19	14	TRBJ1-2	.	.	CASSPAAGDYGYTF	TGTGCCAGTAGTCCCGCGGCCGGGGACTATGGCTACACCTTC
TRBV9	19	TRBJ2-7	.	TRBD2	CASSVATGDSGRAGYEQYF	TGTGCCAGCAGCGTAGCTACCGGAGATAGCGGGAGGGCCGGGTACGAGCAGTACTTC
TRBV4-2	15	TRBJ2-7	.	.	CASSPSGLGSYEQYF	TGTGCCAGCAGTCCGAGCGGTCTAGGCTCCTACGAGCAGTACTTC
TRBV13	15	TRBJ1-1	.	TRBD1	CASSGRGQGYTEAFF	TGTGCCAGCAGCGGTCGGGGACAGGGATATACTGAAGCTTTCTTT
TRBV4-3	18	TRBJ1-4	.	.	CASSQEAEGTDRNEKLFF	TGCGCCAGCAGCCAAGAGGCGGAGGGAACAGATCGAAATGAAAAACTGTTTTTT
TRBV6-6	13	TRBJ1-2	.	.	CASSYLGRAGYTF	TGTGCCAGCAGTTACTTAGGCAGGGCTGGCTACACCTTC
TRBV13	15	TRBJ2-7	.	TRBD2	CASSWPGLAQYEQYF	TGTGCCAGCAGCTGGCCGGGACTAGCGCAATACGAGCAGTACTTC
TRBV10-1	20	TRBJ2-7	.	TRBD2	CASSEWTGLAEGQGSYEQYF	TGCGCCAGCAGTGAATGGACCGGACTAGCGGAAGGGCAAGGCTCCTACGAGCAGTACTTC
TRBV19	13	TRBJ2-7	few	TRBD1	CASSIGTGGEQYF	TGTGCCAGTAGTATTGGGACAGGGGGCGAACAGTACTTC
TRBV27	15	TRBJ1-1	.	.	CAGSLSPAGLAEAFF	TGTGCCGGCAGTTTATCTCCAGCAGGCTTGGCTGAAGCTTTCTTT
TRBV25-1	14	TRBJ2-7	.	TRBD2	CASSFLAGAYEQYF	TGTGCCAGCAGTTTTTTAGCGGGAGCCTACGAGCAGTACTTC
TRBV4-1	13	TRBJ2-3	.	.	CASSQEPADTQYF	TGCGCCAGCAGCCAAGAACCAGCAGATACGCAGTATTTT
TRBV19	13	TRBJ2-5	once	TRBD1	CASSAGTAATQYF	TGTGCCAGTAGTGCCGGGACAGCCGCGACCCAGTACTTC
TRBV4-1	14	TRBJ1-5	.	.	CASSLDTGNQPQHF	TGCGCCAGCAGCCTGGATACAGGCAATCAGCCCCAGCATTTT
TRBV5-6	14	TRBJ2-5	.	TRBD1	CASRLTGERETQYF	TGTGCCAGCAGACTCACAGGGGAGAGAGAGACCCAGTACTTC
TRBV5-4	15	TRBJ2-7	.	TRBD2	CASSRGLAGLYEQYF	TGTGCCAGCAGCCGGGGACTAGCGGGACTCTACGAGCAGTACTTC
TRBV14	15	TRBJ2-5	.	.	CASSQTWGREETQYF	TGTGCCAGCAGCCAAACCTGGGGGCGAGAAGAGACCCAGTACTTC